A selection of T cell receptor beta chains follows, all from one sample in a study of beta chain features in type 1 diabetes. Clones were read by immunoSEQ multiplex PCR, and TCRdb kept only the in-frame ones, dropping some. The sample holds fewer than 200,000 clones, 7.5% to 10% seen once. Sequenced sample: central memory CD4+ T cells from blood. The receptor source for this set is a young man in good health. Each CDR3 is given with its conserved first and last residue. The order of the fields is J gene, D gene, clone size, V gene, CDR3 protein, CDR3 DNA. D genes are given only for firm matches. For some rows the clone size is stated as once, few or many, or as a class when expanded; others skip it.

J: TRBJ2-5
D: TRBD1
size: few
V: TRBV6-1
CDR3: CASTQIRDSQETQYF
DNA: TGTGCCAGCACCCAGATCCGGGACAGTCAAGAGACCCAGTACTTC

J: TRBJ2-3
D: NA
size: NA
V: TRBV7-3
CDR3: CASSGQADTQYF
DNA: TGTGCCAGCAGCGGTCAGGCAGATACGCAGTATTTT

J: TRBJ2-7
D: TRBD2
size: many
V: TRBV29-1
CDR3: CSVALAGPYEQYF
DNA: TGCAGCGTCGCACTAGCGGGGCCCTACGAGCAGTACTTC

J: TRBJ2-7
D: NA
size: NA
V: TRBV5-6
CDR3: CASSPGQDEQYF
DNA: TGTGCCAGCAGCCCAGGTCAAGACGAGCAGTACTTC

J: TRBJ2-7
D: NA
size: few
V: TRBV5-1
CDR3: CASSADGHYYEQYF
DNA: TGCGCCAGCAGCGCAGACGGACATTACTACGAGCAGTACTTC

J: TRBJ2-3
D: TRBD1
size: few
V: TRBV6-5
CDR3: CASSFRGLGTDTQYF
DNA: TGTGCCAGCAGCTTCAGGGGGCTAGGCACAGATACGCAGTATTTT

J: TRBJ2-7
D: TRBD2
size: many
V: TRBV19
CDR3: CASSIRGDSYEQYF
DNA: TGTGCCAGTAGTATTCGGGGGGATTCCTACGAGCAGTACTTC

J: TRBJ2-5
D: NA
size: NA
V: TRBV7-3
CDR3: CASSPSRARETQYF
DNA: TGTGCCAGCAGCCCTTCGAGGGCAAGAGAGACCCAGTACTTC

J: TRBJ1-4
D: NA
size: NA
V: TRBV19
CDR3: CASSTGTTYEKLFF
DNA: TGTGCCAGTAGTACCGGGACAACATATGAAAAACTGTTTTTT

J: TRBJ2-7
D: TRBD2
size: few
V: TRBV30
CDR3: CAWSETSGASYEQYF
DNA: TGTGCCTGGAGCGAGACTAGCGGGGCCTCCTACGAGCAGTACTTC

J: TRBJ1-5
D: NA
size: few
V: TRBV28
CDR3: CASSSHYSNQPQHF
DNA: TGTGCCAGCAGTTCACACTATAGCAATCAGCCCCAGCATTTT

J: TRBJ2-1
D: NA
size: NA
V: TRBV6-1
CDR3: CASSEARAGSYNEQFF
DNA: TGTGCCAGCAGTGAAGCGCGGGCCGGCTCCTACAATGAGCAGTTCTTC

J: TRBJ2-3
D: NA
size: few
V: TRBV7-8
CDR3: CASSLASGDTQYF
DNA: TGTGCCAGCAGCTTAGCATCCGGAGATACGCAGTATTTT

J: TRBJ2-4
D: NA
size: NA
V: TRBV2
CDR3: CASSRRAIIAKNIQYF
DNA: TGTGCCAGCAGTCGGCGGGCGATAATAGCCAAAAACATTCAGTACTTC

J: TRBJ2-1
D: NA
size: NA
V: TRBV30
CDR3: CAWSVTGGTEQFF
DNA: TGTGCCTGGAGTGTAACGGGTGGAACCGAGCAGTTCTTC

J: TRBJ1-2
D: TRBD1
size: NA
V: TRBV2
CDR3: CAGNRGHGYTF
DNA: TGTGCCGGAAACAGGGGGCATGGCTACACCTTC

J: TRBJ2-6
D: NA
size: few
V: TRBV4-2
CDR3: CASSQDVETGANVLTF
DNA: TGTGCCAGCAGCCAAGATGTGGAGACTGGGGCCAACGTCCTGACTTTC

J: TRBJ1-2
D: NA
size: few
V: TRBV4-1
CDR3: CASSPRTVNYGYTF
DNA: TGCGCCAGCAGCCCCAGGACAGTGAACTATGGCTACACCTTC

J: TRBJ2-1
D: NA
size: NA
V: TRBV7-8
CDR3: CASSPGSYNEQFF
DNA: TGTGCCAGCAGCCCGGGGAGCTACAATGAGCAGTTCTTC

J: TRBJ1-1
D: NA
size: few
V: TRBV6-6
CDR3: CASSSTRGRGEAFF
DNA: TGTGCCAGCAGTTCAACCCGGGGGAGAGGTGAAGCTTTCTTT

J: TRBJ2-7
D: TRBD1
size: few
V: TRBV6-5
CDR3: CASLGQGAVEQYF
DNA: TGTGCCAGCCTCGGACAGGGGGCGGTCGAGCAGTACTTC

J: TRBJ2-2
D: TRBD1
size: NA
V: TRBV2
CDR3: CASIRTGGFIGGELFF
DNA: TGTGCCAGCATTAGGACAGGGGGCTTTATTGGCGGGGAGCTGTTTTTT

J: TRBJ2-5
D: NA
size: few
V: TRBV9
CDR3: CASSALGTSLGPQYF
DNA: TGTGCCAGCAGCGCGCTCGGAACTAGCTTGGGGCCCCAGTACTTC

J: TRBJ2-1
D: NA
size: many
V: TRBV15
CDR3: CATSGSEVNEQFF
DNA: TGTGCCACTTCAGGTAGCGAGGTCAATGAGCAGTTCTTC

J: TRBJ1-1
D: TRBD1
size: few
V: TRBV19
CDR3: CASSPRDRRMNTEAFF
DNA: TGTGCCAGTAGTCCACGGGACAGACGCATGAACACTGAAGCTTTCTTT

J: TRBJ2-5
D: TRBD2
size: many
V: TRBV30
CDR3: CAWSFGTSFQETQYF
DNA: TGTGCCTGGAGTTTCGGGACTAGCTTCCAAGAGACCCAGTACTTC

J: TRBJ1-5
D: NA
size: few
V: TRBV6-1
CDR3: CASTPPGNQPQHF
DNA: TGTGCCAGCACCCCCCCCGGGAATCAGCCCCAGCATTTT

J: TRBJ2-7
D: NA
size: many
V: TRBV28
CDR3: CASTSLSPRNEQYF
DNA: TGTGCCAGCACTTCTCTATCACCGAGGAACGAGCAGTACTTC

J: TRBJ2-7
D: NA
size: few
V: TRBV29-1
CDR3: CSVGGHRSSYEQYF
DNA: TGCAGCGTTGGAGGGCACAGAAGCTCCTACGAGCAGTACTTC

J: TRBJ2-7
D: NA
size: NA
V: TRBV28
CDR3: CASSTRGRYYEQYF
DNA: TGTGCCAGCTCCACGCGCGGCCGATACTACGAGCAGTACTTC

J: TRBJ2-6
D: NA
size: few
V: TRBV7-2
CDR3: CASTLRGSGANVLTF
DNA: TGTGCCAGCACCCTTAGGGGGTCTGGGGCCAACGTCCTGACTTTC

J: TRBJ2-1
D: NA
size: NA
V: TRBV5-8
CDR3: CASSLATWTAYNEQFF
DNA: TGTGCCAGCAGCTTGGCTACCTGGACAGCATACAATGAGCAGTTCTTC

J: TRBJ2-7
D: NA
size: NA
V: TRBV2
CDR3: CASSLALTDYEQYF
DNA: TGTGCCAGCAGTTTAGCGCTTACGGACTACGAGCAGTACTTC

J: TRBJ2-7
D: TRBD1
size: NA
V: TRBV7-9
CDR3: CASSRTGDEQYF
DNA: TGTGCCAGCAGCCGGACAGGGGACGAGCAGTACTTC

J: TRBJ2-2
D: TRBD2
size: few
V: TRBV5-1
CDR3: CASSLVSGLAATGELFF
DNA: TGCGCCAGCAGCTTGGTGTCAGGACTAGCGGCCACCGGGGAGCTGTTTTTT

J: TRBJ1-4
D: NA
size: few
V: TRBV4-2
CDR3: CASSQETGNNEKLFF
DNA: TGTGCCAGCAGCCAAGAAACAGGGAATAATGAAAAACTGTTTTTT

J: TRBJ2-7
D: TRBD1
size: few
V: TRBV7-9
CDR3: CASSSGQGARKYF
DNA: TGTGCCAGCAGCTCGGGACAGGGGGCGAGAAAGTACTTC

J: TRBJ2-5
D: NA
size: NA
V: TRBV11-3
CDR3: CASSQNLGQSETQYF
DNA: TGTGCCAGCAGCCAAAATCTAGGACAGTCTGAGACCCAGTACTTC

J: TRBJ2-1
D: NA
size: few
V: TRBV5-5
CDR3: CASSGGGGALYNEQFF
DNA: TGTGCCAGCTCCGGGGGTGGAGGGGCCCTCTACAATGAGCAGTTCTTC

J: TRBJ2-6
D: NA
size: many
V: TRBV25-1
CDR3: CASSEYTTTGANVLTF
DNA: TGTGCCAGCAGTGAATATACTACTACCGGGGCCAACGTCCTGACTTTC

J: TRBJ1-3
D: TRBD1
size: NA
V: TRBV7-2
CDR3: CASSRTGSGNTIYF
DNA: TGTGCCAGCAGCAGGACAGGCTCTGGAAACACCATATATTTT

J: TRBJ2-3
D: NA
size: many
V: TRBV10-3
CDR3: CAISEEGTTTQYF
DNA: TGTGCCATCAGTGAGGAGGGAACAACTACGCAGTATTTT

J: TRBJ2-5
D: NA
size: few
V: TRBV11-2
CDR3: CASSLDRSSTQYF
DNA: TGTGCCAGCAGCTTAGACAGGTCATCGACCCAGTACTTC

J: TRBJ2-5
D: NA
size: NA
V: TRBV7-2
CDR3: CASSSLRPLQETQYF
DNA: TGTGCCAGCAGCTCCCTGCGTCCACTGCAAGAGACCCAGTACTTC

J: TRBJ2-1
D: TRBD2
size: few
V: TRBV2
CDR3: CASSGRKTSGGVSEQFF
DNA: TGTGCCAGCAGTGGGCGTAAGACTAGCGGGGGGGTCAGTGAGCAGTTCTTC

J: TRBJ2-7
D: TRBD1
size: few
V: TRBV13
CDR3: CASSRLGQGPYEQYF
DNA: TGTGCCAGCAGCAGACTGGGACAGGGGCCCTACGAGCAGTACTTC

J: TRBJ2-7
D: TRBD2
size: NA
V: TRBV5-4
CDR3: CASSSGGGSYEQYF
DNA: TGTGCCAGCAGCTCGGGAGGCGGGAGCTACGAGCAGTACTTC

J: TRBJ1-2
D: TRBD1
size: NA
V: TRBV9
CDR3: CASSRDRGPYGYTF
DNA: TGTGCCAGCTCCCGGGACAGGGGTCCCTATGGCTACACCTTC

J: TRBJ1-1
D: TRBD1
size: few
V: TRBV6-5
CDR3: CASARTGTNTEAFF
DNA: TGTGCCAGCGCCCGGACAGGGACGAACACTGAAGCTTTCTTT